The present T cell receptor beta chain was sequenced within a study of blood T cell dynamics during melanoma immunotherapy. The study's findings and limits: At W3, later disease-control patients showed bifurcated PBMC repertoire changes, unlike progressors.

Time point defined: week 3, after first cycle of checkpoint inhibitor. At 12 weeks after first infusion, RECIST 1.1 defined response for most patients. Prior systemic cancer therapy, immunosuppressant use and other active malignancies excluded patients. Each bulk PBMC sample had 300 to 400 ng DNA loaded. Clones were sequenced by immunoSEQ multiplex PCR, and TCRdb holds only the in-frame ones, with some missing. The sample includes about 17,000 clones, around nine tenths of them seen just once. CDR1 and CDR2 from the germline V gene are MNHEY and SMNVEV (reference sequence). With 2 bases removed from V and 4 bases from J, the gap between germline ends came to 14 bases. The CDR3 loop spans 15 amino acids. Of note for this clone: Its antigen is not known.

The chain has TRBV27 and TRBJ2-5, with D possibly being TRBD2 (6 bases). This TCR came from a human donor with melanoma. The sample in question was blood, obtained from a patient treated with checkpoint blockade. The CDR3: CASSLRGLGGETQYF. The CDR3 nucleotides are TGTGCCAGCAGTTTACGAGGACTGGGGGGAGAGACCCAGTACTTC.